These T cell receptor beta chains were read from a single sample in a study of OX40 agonist ivuxolimab in advanced cancers. Libraries were prepared by immunoSEQ multiplex PCR; TCRdb keeps only in-frame clonotypes and omits some of them. The sample contains 60,000 to 75,000 clones, 86% of which appear only once. The material was CD4+ or CD8+ T cells sorted from blood, obtained in a trial of the OX40 agonist ivuxolimab. These receptors were obtained from an adult with an advanced solid tumor such as melanoma, head and neck, liver or kidney cancer. Both conserved end residues are part of each CDR3. Fields, in order: clone size, J gene, CDR3 length, D gene, V gene, CDR3 DNA, CDR3 protein. A D gene is named only where the DNA matches it firmly. The size of a clone is reported for some rows only, either as once, few or many, or as a class for expanded clones.

- TRBJ2-7 15 TRBD1 TRBV19 TGTGCCAGTAGTCTAGGGACAGGGGGCCGCTACGAGCAGTACTTC CASSLGTGGRYEQYF
- TRBJ1-5 13 - TRBV19 TGTGCCAGTAGTATCTCCGGGCATCAGCCCCAGCATTTT CASSISGHQPQHF
- TRBJ1-3 16 - TRBV9 TGTGCCAGCAGCGTAGGTGGCAGGGCCCCTGGAAACACCATATATTTT CASSVGGRAPGNTIYF
- TRBJ2-1 20 TRBD2 TRBV7-6 TGTGCCAGCAGCATCGATGGGACTAGCGGGGGGCCGGGCTCCTACAATGAGCAGTTCTTC CASSIDGTSGGPGSYNEQFF
- TRBJ1-1 17 - TRBV4-1 TGCGCCAGCAGCCCCCCAACAGGGAATGCATGGAACACTGAAGCTTTCTTT CASSPPTGNAWNTEAFF
- TRBJ1-6 15 - TRBV27 TGTGCCAGCAGTTTATTTACCAGGCCACCTTCACCCCTCCACTTT CASSLFTRPPSPLHF
- TRBJ1-2 15 - TRBV11-1 TGTGCCAGCAGCCGCAATTTGTTAGAGGGGGACCGCTACACCTTC CASSRNLLEGDRYTF
- TRBJ1-5 17 - TRBV19 TGTGCCAGTACCTTAACGCCCGGGGGAGGGAGCAATCAGCCCCAGCATTTT CASTLTPGGGSNQPQHF
- TRBJ1-6 13 - TRBV2 TGTGCCAGCAGTGAAAGGGTCCCGTCACCCCTCCACTTT CASSERVPSPLHF
- TRBJ1-4 14 - TRBV19 TGTGCCAGTACAGTTACAGCTCATAATGAAAAACTGTTTTTT CASTVTAHNEKLFF
- TRBJ1-6 16 TRBD1 TRBV7-2 TGTGCCAGCAGCGTTCTCTACAGGGGGGATAATTCACCCCTCCACTTT CASSVLYRGDNSPLHF
- TRBJ2-7 14 TRBD1 TRBV7-3 TGTGCCAGCAGCAATCCGGGACAGGGATCCGAGCAGTACTTC CASSNPGQGSEQYF
- TRBJ1-3 12 TRBD1 TRBV30 TGTGCCTTCGACAGGGGCGGAAACACCATATATTTT CAFDRGGNTIYF
- TRBJ2-3 16 - TRBV15 TGTGCCACCAGCAGAGGGCGAGATCGAGTCACAGATACGCAGTATTTT CATSRGRDRVTDTQYF
- TRBJ2-1 16 TRBD1 TRBV7-2 TGTGCCAGCAGCTTACCTGGATGGGACAGAGGGAATGAGCAGTTCTTC CASSLPGWDRGNEQFF
few TRBJ1-1 11 - TRBV20-1 TGCAGTCCTATCGTGGGGACTGAAGCTTTCTTT CSPIVGTEAFF
- TRBJ2-5 15 TRBD2 TRBV5-6 TGTGCCAGCAGCGGGTTGGGACCGGGAGGAGAGACCCAGTACTTC CASSGLGPGGETQYF
- TRBJ2-1 15 - TRBV11-3 TGTGCCAGCAGCCCCCAAGGGGGAGTTGTGGATGAGCAGTTCTTC CASSPQGGVVDEQFF
- TRBJ2-1 15 - TRBV5-1 TGCGCCAGCAGCTTGGTAGAGGAAGTCCTACAAGAGCAGTTCTTC CASSLVEEVLQEQFF
- TRBJ1-1 14 - TRBV27 TGTGCCAGCACCCTATCCCCAACCAACACTGAAGCTTTCTTT CASTLSPTNTEAFF
once TRBJ1-6 14 - TRBV6-1 TGTGCCAGCAGTCCACAGGGAGGAAATTCACCCCTCCACTTT CASSPQGGNSPLHF
- TRBJ2-1 12 - TRBV9 TGTGCCAGCAGCGTAGGTCTCAATGAGCAGTTCTTC CASSVGLNEQFF
- TRBJ1-2 15 TRBD1 TRBV28 TGTGCCAGCAGGTCACAGGGGAAGGCTAACTATGGCTACACCTTC CASRSQGKANYGYTF
- TRBJ2-5 15 TRBD2 TRBV19 TGTGCCAGTAGTGGCCGGCGGGGGGGGCCGGAGACCCAGTACTTC CASSGRRGGPETQYF
- TRBJ2-2 14 - TRBV2 TGTGCCAGCAAAAGAACAGCGAACACCGGGGAGCTGTTTTTT CASKRTANTGELFF
few TRBJ2-7 11 - TRBV7-2 TGTGCCAGCAGCTTAAGCAGGGAGCAGTACTTC CASSLSREQYF
- TRBJ2-3 14 - TRBV9 TGTGCCAGCAGCAAAAACCACTACCAAGATACGCAGTATTTT CASSKNHYQDTQYF
once TRBJ2-1 15 TRBD2 TRBV29-1 TGCAGCGTTTTAGGGAGCGGGGGCTCCACCAATGAGCAGTTCTTC CSVLGSGGSTNEQFF
- TRBJ1-5 14 - TRBV7-2 TGTGCCAGCAGCTTAACCCAGGGCGGTCAGCCCCAGCATTTT CASSLTQGGQPQHF
- TRBJ1-6 14 - TRBV7-2 TGTGCCAGCAGCTTAAGCTGGGAAGCGTCACCCCTCCACTTT CASSLSWEASPLHF
- TRBJ2-7 13 - TRBV6-1 TGTGCCAGCAGTGAAGTGGCCGACGCTGAGCAGTACTTC CASSEVADAEQYF
- TRBJ2-7 12 - TRBV2 TGTGCCAGCAGGGAGACGGTTCGGGGGCAGTACTTC CASRETVRGQYF
- TRBJ2-3 12 - TRBV7-2 TGTGCCAGCTCAGAAGGGCCGAACGCGCAGTATTTT CASSEGPNAQYF
- TRBJ2-7 15 - TRBV11-3 TGTGCCAGCAGCTTAGGTGGTGTCACCAGGAGCGAGCAGTACTTC CASSLGGVTRSEQYF
- TRBJ2-7 14 - TRBV30 TGTGCCCTGGGTATGAGTGCGCGCTCCTACGAGCAGTACTTC CALGMSARSYEQYF
- TRBJ1-4 11 - TRBV20-1 TGCAGTGCTAGTCAGGGTGAAAAACTGTTTTTT CSASQGEKLFF
- TRBJ1-2 13 - TRBV29-1 TGCAGCGTTGCCATAGATTTTAACTATGGCTACACCTTC CSVAIDFNYGYTF
- TRBJ2-7 15 TRBD1 TRBV4-3 TGCGCCAGCAAACAAACCATGGGGACAGCAGGCCAGCAGTACTTC CASKQTMGTAGQQYF
- TRBJ2-2 16 - TRBV7-9 TGTGCCAGCAGCCGCGGGACCGGGACGAACACCGGGGAGCTGTTTTTT CASSRGTGTNTGELFF
- TRBJ2-7 14 - TRBV2 TGTGCCAGCAGTGAGAACCCAGGGAAGACGTGGCAGTACTTC CASSENPGKTWQYF
- TRBJ1-1 16 - TRBV4-1 TGCGCCAGCAGCCCTAGGATTCAAGGTTATAACCCCGAAGCTTTCTTT CASSPRIQGYNPEAFF
- TRBJ1-5 15 - TRBV7-2 TGTGCCAGCAGCTTAAGTACCAGGGCCAATCAGCCCCAGCATTTT CASSLSTRANQPQHF
- TRBJ1-6 13 - TRBV6-6 TGTGCCGGGCAGTTGGAAAATAATTCACCCCTCCACTTT CAGQLENNSPLHF
- TRBJ1-3 16 TRBD1 TRBV11-2 TGTGCCAGCAGCTTACTCAGGGGGCCGCCCGGAAACACCATATATTTT CASSLLRGPPGNTIYF
- TRBJ1-2 14 - TRBV9 TGTGCCAGCAGCCGCCTTGGGACAAACTATGGCTACACCTTC CASSRLGTNYGYTF
few TRBJ1-2 13 - TRBV12-5 TGTGCTAGTGGTTTTCATCGGACAGCCGGCTACACCTTC CASGFHRTAGYTF
- TRBJ1-3 16 - TRBV28 TGTGCCAGCAGTCTTAGGGCCCTGAGCTCTGGAAACACCATATATTTT CASSLRALSSGNTIYF
- TRBJ1-2 13 - TRBV5-1 TGCGCCAGCAGCCCTCGGACGGACTATGGCTACACCTTC CASSPRTDYGYTF
- TRBJ1-1 14 - TRBV7-8 TGTGCCAGCAGCCTGCGCCCGGGGGGCACTGAAGCTTTCTTT CASSLRPGGTEAFF
few TRBJ2-7 13 - TRBV11-2 TGTGCCAGCAGCTTGTTACAGGCCTACGAGCAGTACTTC CASSLLQAYEQYF
- TRBJ1-2 13 - TRBV5-1 TGCGCCAGCAGGCCTACATGGGACTATGGCTACACCTTC CASRPTWDYGYTF